The 32 T cell receptor beta chains below all came from one sample that was sequenced in a study of CD8 T cells in ankylosing spondylitis. TCRdb analysed the 5' RACE reads with MiXCR anew, one entry per CDR3 protein. The sample has roughly 160,000 distinct CDR3 sequences, 9.8% seen once; the top ten hold roughly 15%. Source material: blood, either unsorted or a sorted T cell fraction (not recorded which). The receptors here all came from a female donor with ankylosing spondylitis or in good health (not recorded which).

This clonotype was observed many times. The chain links TRBV5-1 to TRBJ2-5; a weak D match, TRBD2 (5 bases). Germline loops: CDR1 SGHRS, CDR2 YFSETQ. This CDR3 spans 18 amino acids. V was trimmed by 0 bases and J by 0 bases, leaving 18 bases between them. CDR3 bases: TGCGCCAGCAGCTTGGTCTTGGCAGCCGGCGGGTACCAAGAGACCCAGTACTTC. Protein sequence: CASSLVLAAGGYQETQYF.

This clonotype was counted many times. The chain links TRBV27 to TRBJ2-1, with D unclear. The CDR3 extends over 13 amino acids. Germline CDR1 and CDR2: MNHEY and SMNVEV (reference sequence). Trimming took off 2 bases at V and 3 bases at J, with 5 bases between the two ends. The CDR3 sequence: CASSLGSYNEQFF. The CDR3 bases are TGTGCCAGCAGTTTAGGCAGCTACAATGAGCAGTTCTTC.

This clonotype has at least ten counts. This chain uses TRBV29-1 with TRBJ2-3; 7 bases map to TRBD2. The trim removed 6 bases at V and 0 bases at J, leaving 15 bases unmatched. This CDR3 comprises 17 residues. Germline V CDR1 and CDR2: SQVTM, ANQGSEA. For the CDR3, the DNA is TGCAGCGTCGGAACTAGCGAACACGTATTAAGCACAGATACGCAGTATTTT. It translates to CSVGTSEHVLSTDTQYF.

This clonotype was recorded at least ten times. The rearrangement uses TRBV5-1 and TRBJ1-1; D not certain. Deletions cut 2 bases from V and 7 bases from J, with 9 bases between. Germline CDR1 SGHRS, CDR2 YFSETQ. CDR3 size: 12 residues. The CDR3 protein is CASSLYGGEAFF. DNA of the CDR3: TGCGCCAGCAGCTTATACGGAGGTGAAGCTTTCTTT.

This chain joins TRBV20-1 and TRBJ2-1; unclear D gene. In germline, CDR1 is DFQATT, CDR2 SNEGSKA (reference sequence). CDR3 length equals 14 residues. V lost 5 bases to trimming and J lost 4 bases, with 15 bases between them. The CDR3 sequence is CSAHSITTYNEQFF. The DNA for the CDR3 is TGCAGTGCTCACAGCATTACTACATACAATGAGCAGTTCTTC.

This clonotype appeared a few times. This rearrangement joins TRBV20-1 to TRBJ2-1; TRBD1 matches 9 bases. The V gene end was trimmed by 4 bases and the J gene end by 12 bases; junction bases not matched to a gene: 7. CDR1 is DFQATT, CDR2 SNEGSKA, per germline (reference sequence). The CDR3 spans 12 residues. The CDR3 DNA follows: TGCAGTGCTACCACAGGGGGCGTTGGGCAGTTCTTC. This codes for CSATTGGVGQFF.

This clonotype has a handful of counts. The chain combines TRBV11-2 with TRBJ2-1; 9 bases are a match to TRBD1. CDR1 SGHAT and CDR2 FQNNGV come from the germline V gene. CDR3 length equals 15 residues. V shed 5 bases, J shed 5 bases, and the junction held 7 bases outside the gene matches. The CDR3 protein is CASSPAGTGHNEQFF. The CDR3 DNA follows: TGTGCCAGCAGCCCCGCCGGGACAGGGCACAATGAGCAGTTCTTC.

The chain couples TRBV24-1 to TRBJ2-3; D may correspond to TRBD1 or TRBD2 (5 bases each). CDR3 length: 14 amino acids. Per the germline V gene, CDR1 is KGHDR and CDR2 is SFDVKD. V was shortened by 5 bases and J by 2 bases, with 10 bases between the two germline ends. In DNA, the CDR3 is TGTGCCACCAGTGGGGGACGATCCACAGATACGCAGTATTTT. Amino acids: CATSGGRSTDTQYF.

This clonotype was detected a few times. The V call is TRBV11-2, the J call TRBJ2-4; TRBD2 matches at 9 bases. With 3 bases clipped from V and 0 bases from J, the junction kept 6 bases outside the gene matches. Germline values: CDR1 SGHAT, CDR2 FQNNGV. The CDR3 runs 17 residues. Written as DNA, the CDR3 is TGTGCCAGCAGCTTCCTAGCGGGAAGACTAGCCAAAAACATTCAGTACTTC. This gives the protein CASSFLAGRLAKNIQYF.

The table lists this clonotype with a few counts. Here the CDR3 DNA reads TGTGCCAGCAGCCCTAGCGGGAGGGAGACCTACGAGCAGTACTTC. It specifies CASSPSGRETYEQYF. The chain couples TRBV7-9 to TRBJ2-7; 12 bases align to TRBD2. The CDR3 is 15 residues long. The germline gives CDR1 SEHNR, CDR2 FQNEAQ (reference sequence). V lost 5 bases, J lost 2 bases, and 4 bases stayed unmatched.

The J gene is TRBJ2-2, the V gene TRBV6-2 or TRBV6-3; D unclear. CDR3 length: 11 residues. Germline CDR1 is MNHEY and CDR2 is SVGEGT. Trimming pared 10 bases from V and 6 bases from J, leaving 9 bases between. CDR3 loop: CATSPPGELFF. The CDR3 region has the DNA TGTGCCACCAGCCCCCCCGGGGAGCTGTTTTTT.

This clonotype was seen more than once but under ten times. The rearrangement links TRBV4-3 to TRBJ2-2; TRBD2 matches at 9 bases. The CDR3 is 16 amino acids. Germline V CDR1 and CDR2: LGHNA, YSLEER. V was pared by 6 bases and J by 8 bases, with 13 bases of the junction left unmatched. CDR3 amino acids: CASRESLAGRTGELFF. CDR3 nucleotide sequence: TGCGCCAGCAGGGAGTCCCTAGCGGGAAGAACAGGGGAGCTGTTTTTT.

The chain has TRBV7-9 and TRBJ1-2, with D uncertain. This CDR3 has 15 amino acids. Germline CDR1 and CDR2: SEHNR and FQNEAQ (reference sequence). Trimming cost V 3 bases and J 7 bases, with 18 bases left between them. The CDR3 loop is CASSFGGWRLAGYTF. DNA for the CDR3: TGTGCCAGCAGCTTTGGCGGGTGGCGACTGGCTGGCTACACCTTC.

The gene calls are TRBV14 and TRBJ2-7, with TRBD1 identical over 9 bases. The ends lost 8 bases at V and 4 bases at J; junction bases unmatched: 6. The CDR3 runs 13 residues. The germline gives CDR1 SGHDN, CDR2 FVKESK. CDR3 DNA sequence: TGTGCCAGCGCGGGACAGGGTCAGTACGAGCAGTACTTC. Protein sequence: CASAGQGQYEQYF.

Worth noting for this clonotype: This is likely a read error, given that the CDR3 carries no conserved phenylalanine or tryptophan at its end. The CDR3, as DNA: TGCGCCAGCAGCTTTAGCGGAGGTTCTAGCACAGATACGCAGTATCTT. Amino acid sequence: CASSFSGGSSTDTQYL. The chain couples TRBV5-1 to TRBJ2-3, with D possibly TRBD2 on 6 matching bases. This CDR3 is built from 16 residues. The V gene's germline CDR1 is SGHRS and CDR2 YFSETQ. The V end was cut by 2 bases, the J end by 0 bases, with 13 bases between.

Ten or more counts support this clonotype. V and J are TRBV7-9 and TRBJ2-5, with 7 bases fitting TRBD1. Germline V gene data show CDR1 as SEHNR and CDR2 as FQNEAQ (reference sequence). This CDR3 is 16 amino acids long. After removal of 3 bases from V and 5 bases from J, the junction contained 12 bases not matched to a gene. DNA of the CDR3: TGTGCCAGCAGCTTGCCTGACAGGGAAGCAGTCGAGACCCAGTACTTC. This codes for CASSLPDREAVETQYF.

With respect to this clonotype: The germline gene is not matched at one end of the junction; a read error may be the cause. The chain uses TRBV20-1 and TRBJ2-3; TRBD2 aligns across 9 bases. The germline V gene encodes CDR1 DFQATT and CDR2 SNEGSKA (reference sequence). The CDR3 is made up of 15 amino acids. DNA for the CDR3: TGCAGCGCTAAGGATTTGCGGGAGGGCCGACATACGCAGTATTTT. Protein sequence: CSAKDLREGRHTQYF.

The chain uses TRBV20-1 and TRBJ2-6, with 9 bases aligning to TRBD2. Germline V gives CDR1 DFQATT, CDR2 SNEGSKA (reference sequence). Trimming removed 6 bases from V and 0 bases from J; junction bases left unmatched: 9. This CDR3 spans 17 amino acids. The CDR3 reads CSAGRLAESSGANVLTF. The CDR3 DNA follows: TGCAGTGCGGGGAGACTAGCGGAGAGCTCTGGGGCCAACGTCCTGACTTTC.

The chain employs TRBV24-1 and TRBJ2-3; D possibly matches TRBD1 or TRBD2 (5 bases each). This CDR3 is 14 amino acids long. Trimming pared 10 bases from V and 0 bases from J, leaving 13 bases between. Germline V gives CDR1 KGHDR, CDR2 SFDVKD. This chain's CDR3 is CATGEGSSTDTQYF. Written as DNA, the CDR3 is TGTGCCACGGGGGAAGGTTCTAGCACAGATACGCAGTATTTT.

This clonotype occurred a few times. The chain recombines TRBV29-1 with TRBJ2-7; no definite D call. The V gene lost 0 bases and the J gene lost 6 bases, with 18 bases spanning the gap. Germline V gives CDR1 SQVTM, CDR2 ANQGSEA. The CDR3 has 15 amino acids. The CDR3 coding sequence is TGCAGCGTTGAAGATTCTCTAATGGCAGGTGGCGAGCAGTACTTC. This encodes CSVEDSLMAGGEQYF.

At least ten counts were recorded for this clonotype. This chain joins TRBV6-1 and TRBJ2-5; the match to TRBD2 covers 7 bases. There are 15 residues in the CDR3. V shed 6 bases and J 2 bases; nucleotides not matched to a gene: 9. Germline CDR1 MNHNS, CDR2 SASEGT. CDR3 region: CASRTGTTIQETQYF. The CDR3 nucleotides read TGTGCCAGCAGGACCGGGACTACGATACAAGAGACCCAGTACTTC.

V gene TRBV20-1 combines with J gene TRBJ2-3; TRBD2 agrees at 8 bases. Germline values: CDR1 DFQATT, CDR2 SNEGSKA (reference sequence). This CDR3 contains 15 residues. V gave up 0 bases and J gave up 5 bases; unmatched junction bases: 7. The chain's CDR3 is CSARETGLEVDTQYF. The CDR3 DNA reads TGCAGTGCTAGAGAGACGGGACTAGAGGTAGATACGCAGTATTTT.

This chain uses TRBV4-3 with TRBJ1-1, with 8 bases matching TRBD1. Unmatched junction bases numbered 12, after V lost 2 bases and J lost 7 bases. The CDR3 is 16 residues long. Germline-derived CDR1 and CDR2 are LGHNA and YSLEER. The CDR3 sequence is CASSQFKEDRDGEAFF. The CDR3 DNA reads as TGCGCCAGCAGCCAATTTAAGGAGGACAGGGATGGTGAAGCTTTCTTT.

This clonotype was found a few times. This sequence joins TRBV12-3 or TRBV12-4 and TRBJ2-7; unclear D gene. The CDR3 loop spans 12 amino acids. The V and J ends lost 3 bases and 5 bases respectively, with 8 bases between them. CDR3 bases: TGTGCCAGCAGTTTTCTAGACGACGAGCAGTACTTC. It is translated as CASSFLDDEQYF.

The rearrangement joins TRBV15 to TRBJ2-3, with TRBD2 matching over 11 bases. The CDR3 is made up of 18 amino acids. J was trimmed by 0 bases and V by 6 bases; bases with no gene match: 11. Germline CDR1 LNHNV, CDR2 YYDKDF (reference sequence). CDR3 nucleotides: TGTGCCACCAGTGGCCAGGGGACTAGCGGAGTAAGCACAGATACGCAGTATTTT. Translated, it gives CATSGQGTSGVSTDTQYF.

The CDR3 DNA sequence: TGTGCCAGCGGAAGCGGACTTGCCTACGAGCAGTACTTC. This translates into CASGSGLAYEQYF. The rearrangement joins TRBV27 to TRBJ2-7; D possibly corresponds to TRBD2 (5 bases). The CDR3 is 13 residues long. The germline V gene has CDR1 MNHEY and CDR2 SMNVEV (reference sequence). Trimming left V 8 bases short and J 2 bases short, with 13 bases between.

The chain uses TRBV12-2 and TRBJ2-3. TRBV12-2 is a documented pseudogene. The CDR3 spans 12 residues. The CDR3: CASRCRSWAQYF. In nucleotides, the CDR3 is TGTGCAAGTCGCTGCCGGTCGTGGGCGCAGTATTTT.

This clonotype occurred many times. CDR3 protein: CASTLRGGLNTEAFF. CDR3 in DNA: TGTGCCAGCACTCTCCGGGGGGGCTTGAACACTGAAGCTTTCTTT. The chain carries TRBV6-1 and TRBJ1-1; D is perhaps TRBD1 (6 bases). Germline assignment: CDR1 MNHNS and CDR2 SASEGT. This CDR3 region has 15 residues. Trimming cost V 7 bases and J 0 bases, with 15 bases left between them.

This clonotype appeared many times. This chain joins TRBV12-3 or TRBV12-4 and TRBJ2-5; possibly TRBD1 for D (6 bases). The length of the CDR3 is 17 residues. Trimming took 6 bases from V and 5 from J, leaving 25 bases between them. CDR3 region: CASSQTSTGLGEETQYF. In nucleotides, the CDR3 is TGTGCCAGCAGCCAAACTTCAACAGGGTTAGGAGAGGAGACCCAGTACTTC.

This clonotype showed up just a few times. The V call is TRBV20-1, the J call TRBJ1-2; 7 bases map to TRBD1. V was clipped by 1 base and J by 1 base; unmatched bases: 9. From germline, CDR1 is DFQATT and CDR2 SNEGSKA (reference sequence). The CDR3 contains 16 residues. CDR3 in amino acids: CSARVGDSLDNYGYTF. CDR3 DNA: TGCAGTGCTAGAGTGGGGGACAGCCTCGATAACTATGGCTACACCTTC.

V gene TRBV24-1 combines with J gene TRBJ2-5; D gene unclear. Germline CDR1 KGHDR, CDR2 SFDVKD. CDR3 size: 13 residues. V was shortened by 4 bases and J by 3 bases, with 8 bases between the two germline ends. The DNA of the CDR3 is TGTGCCACCAGTGACAGAGACGAAGAGACCCAGTACTTC. Translation: CATSDRDEETQYF.

This clonotype was seen only a few times. The chain combines TRBV6-1 with TRBJ2-3; TRBD2 is a possible D gene (6 bases). V gave up 4 bases and J gave up 4 bases, with 15 bases separating them. Germline assignment: CDR1 MNHNS and CDR2 SASEGT. This CDR3 region has 15 residues. The CDR3 protein is CASSGGLRDADTQYF. CDR3 bases: TGTGCCAGCAGTGGGGGTTTGCGGGATGCAGATACGCAGTATTTT.